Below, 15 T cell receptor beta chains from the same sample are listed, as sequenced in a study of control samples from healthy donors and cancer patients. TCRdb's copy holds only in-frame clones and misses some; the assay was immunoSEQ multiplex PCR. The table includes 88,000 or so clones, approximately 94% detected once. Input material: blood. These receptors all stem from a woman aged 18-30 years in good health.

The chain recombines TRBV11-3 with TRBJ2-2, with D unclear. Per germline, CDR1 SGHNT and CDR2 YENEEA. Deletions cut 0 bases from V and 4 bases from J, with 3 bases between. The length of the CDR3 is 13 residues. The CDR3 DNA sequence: TGTGCCAGCAGCTTAGATTTCACCGGGGAGCTGTTTTTT. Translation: CASSLDFTGELFF.

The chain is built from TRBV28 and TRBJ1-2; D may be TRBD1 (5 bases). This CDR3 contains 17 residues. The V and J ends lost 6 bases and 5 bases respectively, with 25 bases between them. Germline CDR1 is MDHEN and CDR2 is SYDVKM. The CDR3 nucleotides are TGTGCCAGCAGGAACTTGAAGGGACTCCGCTTGGTGTATGGCTACACCTTC. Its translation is CASRNLKGLRLVYGYTF.

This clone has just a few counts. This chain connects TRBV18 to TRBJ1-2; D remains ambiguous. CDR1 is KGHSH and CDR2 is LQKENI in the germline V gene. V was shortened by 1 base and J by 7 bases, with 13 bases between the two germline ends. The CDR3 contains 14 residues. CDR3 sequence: CASSPQSEGSGYTF. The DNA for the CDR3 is TGTGCCAGCTCACCACAAAGTGAGGGAAGTGGCTACACCTTC. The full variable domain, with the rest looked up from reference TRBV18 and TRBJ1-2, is NAGVMQNPRHLVRRRGQEARLRCSPMKGHSHVYWYRQLPEEGLKFMVYLQKENIIDESGMPKERFSAEFPKEGPSILRIQQVVRGDSAAYFCASSPQSEGSGYTFGSGTRLTVV.

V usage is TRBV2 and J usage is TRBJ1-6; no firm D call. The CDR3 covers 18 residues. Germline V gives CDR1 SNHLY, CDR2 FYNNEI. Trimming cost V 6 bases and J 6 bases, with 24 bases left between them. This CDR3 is CASSVRRPVVLGNSPLHF. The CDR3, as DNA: TGTGCCAGCAGCGTACGTCGCCCGGTCGTTCTGGGTAATTCACCCCTCCACTTT.

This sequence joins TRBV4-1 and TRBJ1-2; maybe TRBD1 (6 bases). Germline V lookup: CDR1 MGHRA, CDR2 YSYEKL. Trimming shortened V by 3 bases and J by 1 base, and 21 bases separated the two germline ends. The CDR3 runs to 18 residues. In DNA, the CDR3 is TGCGCCAGCAGCCAGGTTGTCGGCAGGGGCTCTTTTAACTATGGCTACACCTTC. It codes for CASSQVVGRGSFNYGYTF.

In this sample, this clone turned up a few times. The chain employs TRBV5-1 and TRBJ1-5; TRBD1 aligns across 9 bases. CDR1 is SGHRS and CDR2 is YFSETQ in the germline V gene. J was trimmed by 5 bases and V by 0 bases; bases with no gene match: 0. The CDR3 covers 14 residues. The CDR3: CASSLGTGDQPQHF. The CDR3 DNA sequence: TGCGCCAGCAGCTTGGGGACAGGGGATCAGCCCCAGCATTTT.

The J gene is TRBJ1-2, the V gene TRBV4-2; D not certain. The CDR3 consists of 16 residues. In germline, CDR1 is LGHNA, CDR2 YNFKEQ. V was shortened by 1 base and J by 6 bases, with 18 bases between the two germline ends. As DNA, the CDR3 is TGTGCCAGCAGCCAAGGGGGTGGCCTCAGAATAGATGGCTACACCTTC. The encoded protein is CASSQGGGLRIDGYTF.

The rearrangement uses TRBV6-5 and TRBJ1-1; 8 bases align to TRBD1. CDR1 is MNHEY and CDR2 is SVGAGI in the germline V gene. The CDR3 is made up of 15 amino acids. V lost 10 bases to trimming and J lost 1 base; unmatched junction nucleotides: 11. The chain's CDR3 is CATRSQGGTNTEAFF. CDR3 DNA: TGTGCCACCAGGTCACAGGGGGGGACGAACACTGAAGCTTTCTTT.

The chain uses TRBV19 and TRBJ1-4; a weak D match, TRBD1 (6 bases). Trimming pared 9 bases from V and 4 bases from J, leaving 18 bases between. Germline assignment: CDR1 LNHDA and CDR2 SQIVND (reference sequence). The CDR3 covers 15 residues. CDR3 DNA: TGTGCCAGCAACAGGGCCCCAACCTTTAATGAAAAACTGTTTTTT. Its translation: CASNRAPTFNEKLFF.

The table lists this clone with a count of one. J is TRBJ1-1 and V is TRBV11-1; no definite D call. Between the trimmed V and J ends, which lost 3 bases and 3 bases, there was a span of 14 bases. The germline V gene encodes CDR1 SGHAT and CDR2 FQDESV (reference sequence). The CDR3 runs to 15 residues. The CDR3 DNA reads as TGTGCCAGCAGCTTTCAAAAGTTTGAGGACACTGAAGCTTTCTTT. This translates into CASSFQKFEDTEAFF.

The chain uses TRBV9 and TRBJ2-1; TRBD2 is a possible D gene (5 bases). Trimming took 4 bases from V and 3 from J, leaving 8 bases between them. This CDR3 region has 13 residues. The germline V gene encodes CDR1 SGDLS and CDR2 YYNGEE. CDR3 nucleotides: TGTGCCAGCAGCTTCGACTACTACAATGAGCAGTTCTTC. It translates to CASSFDYYNEQFF.

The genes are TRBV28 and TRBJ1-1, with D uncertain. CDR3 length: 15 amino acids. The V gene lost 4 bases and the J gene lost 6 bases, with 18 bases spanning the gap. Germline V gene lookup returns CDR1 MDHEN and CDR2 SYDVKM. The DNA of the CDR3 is TGTGCCAGCAGTTCTCCGGGAGGGTGGTTGGCTGAAGCTTTCTTT. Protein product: CASSSPGGWLAEAFF.

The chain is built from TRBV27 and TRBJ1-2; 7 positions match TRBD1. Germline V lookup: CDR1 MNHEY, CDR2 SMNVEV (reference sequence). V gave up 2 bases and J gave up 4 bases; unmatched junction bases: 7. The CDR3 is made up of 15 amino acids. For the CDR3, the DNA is TGTGCCAGCAGTTTAGAGGAGGGGGCCGTCTATGGCTACACCTTC. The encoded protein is CASSLEEGAVYGYTF.

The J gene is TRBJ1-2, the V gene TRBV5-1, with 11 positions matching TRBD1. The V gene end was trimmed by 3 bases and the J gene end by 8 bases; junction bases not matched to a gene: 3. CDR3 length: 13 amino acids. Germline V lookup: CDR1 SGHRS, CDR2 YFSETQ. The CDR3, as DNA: TGCGCCAGCAGCTATTGGACAGGGGGCGGCTACACCTTC. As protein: CASSYWTGGGYTF.

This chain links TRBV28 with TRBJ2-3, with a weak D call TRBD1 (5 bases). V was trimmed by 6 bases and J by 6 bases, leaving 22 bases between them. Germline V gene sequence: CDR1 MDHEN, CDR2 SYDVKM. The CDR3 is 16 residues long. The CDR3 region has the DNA TGTGCCAGCAGGCAAACGAAAATTGGGGCCACTGATACGCAGTATTTT. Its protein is CASRQTKIGATDTQYF.